The clone carrying this T cell receptor (beta chain) occurred many times. Stated time point: after trial treatment. The sample's treatment: LDRT plus nivolumab, ipilimumab, low-dose cyclophosphamide and aspirin (RACIN trial). Patients with advanced, tumor-infiltrating lymphocyte-negative solid tumors were eligible. TRAV and TRBV primers primed cDNA for both TCRalpha and TCRbeta. TCRs were put through roughly 19 PCR cycles of amplification with Phusion. A constant-region primer and the V-primer adapter served as the primer pair. TCRdb itself ran the reads through MiXCR, one entry per CDR3 protein. Found here are under 90,000 distinct CDR3 sequences, less than 20% of them singletons; the top ten hold approximately 1.5%. The data belong to a study of low-dose radiotherapy and immunotherapy resistance in tumors. Study as a whole: Each fraction for Cohort 1 was 0.5 Gy, given every 2 weeks, and the total came to 6.5 Gy. Aspirin was taken orally by patients at 300 mg daily for four cycles from cycle 1 day 1. Every six weeks patients received intravenous ipilimumab 1 mg/kg, and every two weeks they received intravenous nivolumab 240 mg.

The CDR3 has 13 residues. CDR1 is SQVTM and CDR2 is ANQGSEA in the germline V gene. Trimming stripped 4 bases from V and 4 bases from J, with 12 bases between. This sample comprised PBMCs, obtained after low-dose radiotherapy plus immunotherapy. The sequence derives from a male donor with prostate cancer. The chain has TRBV29-1 and TRBJ2-3; tentatively, D is TRBD1 (6 bases). The DNA of the CDR3 is TGCAGCGTTGTAACAGGGAGCCCAGATACGCAGTATTTT. Amino acid sequence: CSVVTGSPDTQYF.